This T cell receptor (beta chain) was found in a study of T cells in Graves' hyperthyroidism and ophthalmopathy. Study-level points and caveats: Most thyroid clonotypes with frequency above 0.001 were detected in blood.

Diagnosis relied on clinical symptoms, serum thyroxine and TRAb, thyroid ultrasound and orbital computed tomography. V was trimmed by 0 bases and J by 7 bases, leaving 7 bases between them. The germline CDR1 and CDR2 sequences are SGHRS and YFSETQ. The CDR3 consists of 13 residues. As concerns this clonotype: Its antigen remains unknown.

Template material for amplifying TCR beta CDR3 regions consisted of RNA transcripts. TCR CDR3 underwent first-round RT-PCR with the HTBI primer set. TCRdb itself ran the multiplex PCR reads through MiXCR, one entry per CDR3 protein. The sample shows more than 500,000 distinct CDR3 sequences, 12% to 15% of them seen only once. This clonotype originated in a woman in her forties with Graves' hyperthyroidism. This chain joins TRBV5-1 and TRBJ2-2, with D hard to call. The sequencing sample was made of blood. CDR3 sequence: CASSLAENGELFF. The CDR3 DNA sequence: TGCGCCAGCAGCTTGGCCGAAAACGGGGAGCTGTTTTTT.